This T cell receptor beta chain appears in the sequencing data of a study of blood T cells in healthy people across ages. The authors ran a second PCR of 7 to 11 cycles using a sample-barcoded 5' primer and a J-beta primer mix. Each of the cDNA molecules was tagged by a template-switch adaptor with 12 random nucleotides. In TCRdb, the 5' RACE reads were re-called with MiXCR into one record per CDR3 protein. Among around 900,000 distinct CDR3 sequences listed, roughly half were seen once. V dropped 6 bases and J dropped 6 bases, with 15 bases sitting between them. Germline assignment: CDR1 DFQATT and CDR2 SNEGSKA (reference sequence). CDR3 size: 13 residues.

Sequencing was performed on blood. The J gene is TRBJ2-1, the V gene TRBV20-1; no clear D gene. The receptor comes from a woman aged 60-70 years in good health. The CDR3 spells CSASDLGFNEQFF. The CDR3 coding sequence is TGCAGTGCATCGGATCTGGGTTTCAATGAGCAGTTCTTC.